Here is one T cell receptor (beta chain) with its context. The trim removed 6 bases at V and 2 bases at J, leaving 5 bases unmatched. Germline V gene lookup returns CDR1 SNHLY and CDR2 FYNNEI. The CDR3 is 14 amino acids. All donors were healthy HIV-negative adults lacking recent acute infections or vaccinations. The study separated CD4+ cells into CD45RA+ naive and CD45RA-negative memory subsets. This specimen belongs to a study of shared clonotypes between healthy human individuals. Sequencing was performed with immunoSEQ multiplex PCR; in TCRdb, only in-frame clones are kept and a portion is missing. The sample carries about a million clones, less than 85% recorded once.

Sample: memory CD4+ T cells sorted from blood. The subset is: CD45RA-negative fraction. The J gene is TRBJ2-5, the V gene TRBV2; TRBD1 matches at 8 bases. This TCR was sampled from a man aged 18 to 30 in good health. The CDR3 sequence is CASSHTGGQETQYF. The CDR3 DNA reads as TGTGCCAGCAGCCATACAGGGGGTCAAGAGACCCAGTACTTC.